This T cell receptor (beta chain) was captured by sequencing in a study of T cell responses to AZD1222 COVID-19 vaccine. Study overall: Whether given at about 4 or about 12 weeks, second doses were pooled.

General study results and limits: Spike-specific TCR breadth and depth went up after people got two AZD1222 doses. Among spike-specific TCRs, nearly half reportedly target unmutated variant regions. The study sampled repertoires only after the peak T cell response.

Some clones are missing from TCRdb's copy, which holds only in-frame ones; the method was immunoSEQ multiplex PCR. The sample holds 85,000 to 100,000 clones, over 85% seen once. The V and J ends lost 0 bases and 5 bases respectively, with 7 bases between them. Germline V gene sequence: CDR1 SQVTM, CDR2 ANQGSEA. The CDR3 contains 12 residues. Points on this clone: Its antigen is undetermined.

The TCR comes from an adult in good health. This rearrangement joins TRBV29-1 to TRBJ1-1, with D hard to call. The input for sequencing was peripheral blood, taken on day 0 of AZD1222 vaccination. The CDR3 DNA is TGCAGCGTTGAAGATTGGTTGACTGAAGCTTTCTTT. The encoded protein is CSVEDWLTEAFF. Together with reference TRBV29-1 and TRBJ1-1, the CDR3 gives the full variable domain: SAVISQKPSRDICQRGTSLTIQCQVDSQVTMMFWYRQQPGQSLTLIATANQGSEATYESGFVIDKFPISRPNLTFSTLTVSNMSPEDSSIYLCSVEDWLTEAFFGQGTRLTVV.